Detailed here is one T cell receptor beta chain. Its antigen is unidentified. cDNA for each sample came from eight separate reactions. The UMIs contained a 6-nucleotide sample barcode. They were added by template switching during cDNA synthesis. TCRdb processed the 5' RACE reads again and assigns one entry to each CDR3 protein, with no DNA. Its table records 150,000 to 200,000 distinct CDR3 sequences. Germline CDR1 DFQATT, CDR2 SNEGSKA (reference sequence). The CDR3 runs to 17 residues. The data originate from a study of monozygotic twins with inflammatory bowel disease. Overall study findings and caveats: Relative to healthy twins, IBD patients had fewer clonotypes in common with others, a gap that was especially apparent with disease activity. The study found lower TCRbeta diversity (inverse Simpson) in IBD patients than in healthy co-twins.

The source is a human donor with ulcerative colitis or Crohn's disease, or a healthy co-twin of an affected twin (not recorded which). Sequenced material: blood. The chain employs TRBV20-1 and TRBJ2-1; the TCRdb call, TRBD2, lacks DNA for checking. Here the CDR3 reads CSALRGGRAFSYNEQFF.